This T cell receptor (beta chain) appears in the sequencing data of a study of HIV-infected patients and healthy controls. Reverse transcription used around 500 ng RNA and constant-region primers for alpha and beta. Separate chain-specific third strand synthesis with multiplexing indices produced the alpha and beta libraries. Each cDNA molecule was barcoded, and a single primer pair amplified each chain. TCRdb called the 5' RACE reads again in MiXCR, with one record for every CDR3 protein. The table lists about 10,000 distinct CDR3 sequences, 5.5% to 7% of them singletons, with 28% in the top ten. A word on this clonotype: Just one base apart from a much larger clone, this may be a read error.

Follow-up blood was drawn about 14 weeks, roughly three months, after antiretroviral therapy began. The repertoire came from unfractionated whole blood and reflected all unsorted peripheral T cells. Germline V gene lookup returns CDR1 DFQATT and CDR2 SNEGSKA (reference sequence). The CDR3 sequence is 16 residues long. The trim removed 0 bases at V and 6 bases at J, leaving 11 bases unmatched. V gene TRBV20-1 combines with J gene TRBJ1-5; the match to TRBD1 covers 7 bases. The source of this sequence is an adult with HIV infection. The donor label of this sample is uncertain. This specimen was blood, taken during antiretroviral therapy. The CDR3 DNA reads TGCAGTGCTAGAGACTCCCGGGCAGGGGGTGGTCAGCCCCAGCATTTT. Its translation: CSARDSRAGGGQPQHF.